This T cell receptor beta chain originates from a study of blood T cell repertoires in COVID-19. Per the authors' pipeline: For nucleated cells, counts were estimated from reference gene primer amplification. This table comes from immunoSEQ multiplex PCR, and its TCRdb copy is limited to in-frame clones, with some not included. V and J calls plus clone size are reproduced from that table; the DNA served to infer D and trimming. The data show 350,000 to 400,000 clones, over 75% seen once. Everyone who took part was about 18 to 90 years old, and they came from over 20 US areas. The ends were cut back, 3 bases at V and 3 bases at J, with 12 bases in the middle. This CDR3 comprises 14 residues. Germline V lookup: CDR1 SGHDN, CDR2 FVKESK.

What was sequenced was PBMCs or T cells enriched from blood (not recorded which). The receptor was isolated from a woman aged 30 to 39 who had recovered from COVID-19. The genes are TRBV14 and TRBJ2-7; D unresolved. The DNA for the CDR3 is TGTGCCAGCAGCCAGATCGGTTTTCGCTACGAGCAGTACTTC. It encodes CASSQIGFRYEQYF.